The rows below give T cell receptor beta chains drawn from one sample of a study of post-analysis software for immune sequencing data. TCRdb redid the calling of the PCR reads with MiXCR, one entry per CDR3 protein. Of 700,000 to 800,000 distinct CDR3 sequences in the sample, 30% were seen once. Sequenced material: blood. The source is a girl between 10 and 17 years old with multiple sclerosis. Both conserved end residues are part of each CDR3. A D gene is named only where the DNA matches it firmly. For some rows the clone size is stated as once, few or many, or as a class when expanded; others skip it.

j_call v_call clone_size d_call cdr3_aa cdr3_nt
TRBJ2-3 TRBV20-1 . TRBD1 CSARRTGATDTQYF TGCAGTGCTAGGAGGACAGGGGCAACAGATACGCAGTATTTT
TRBJ2-1 TRBV7-9 . TRBD2 CASSPSSGIRPYNEQFF TGTGCCAGCAGCCCATCAAGCGGGATTAGACCCTACAATGAGCAGTTCTTC
TRBJ2-3 TRBV5-4 . . CASSLVGPGADTQYF TGTGCCAGCAGCTTGGTTGGCCCAGGGGCAGATACGCAGTATTTT
TRBJ1-2 TRBV20-1 . . CSAMRGGETYRGYTF TGCAGTGCTATGAGAGGCGGGGAAACCTATCGTGGCTACACCTTC
TRBJ2-5 TRBV6-5 . TRBD2 CASSPGPSGFQETQYF TGTGCCAGCAGTCCCGGGCCTAGCGGATTCCAAGAGACCCAGTACTTC
TRBJ1-2 TRBV10-3 few . CAISESKTGTGYTF TGTGCCATCAGTGAGTCGAAAACAGGGACTGGCTACACCTTC
TRBJ2-3 TRBV6-4 . TRBD1 CASSDGTGTDTQYF TGTGCCAGCAGTGACGGGACAGGGACAGATACGCAGTATTTT
TRBJ2-5 TRBV28 . TRBD1 CASSTGGAETQYF TGTGCCAGCAGCACAGGGGGCGCGGAGACCCAGTACTTC
TRBJ2-1 TRBV5-1 . TRBD2 CASSPDPSGMIDEQFF TGCGCCAGCAGCCCTGACCCTAGCGGGATGATCGATGAGCAGTTCTTC
TRBJ2-4 TRBV28 few . CASSLTALAQQYF TGTGCCAGCAGTTTAACAGCGCTAGCGCAGCAGTACTTC
TRBJ1-2 TRBV3-1 few . CASSPKYSNYGYTF TGTGCCAGCAGTCCTAAGTACTCAAACTATGGCTACACCTTC
TRBJ2-1 TRBV4-3 few . CASSKGEALYNEQFF TGCGCCAGCAGCAAGGGGGAGGCCCTTTACAATGAGCAGTTCTTC
TRBJ2-3 TRBV6-5 . . CASSYVGSDTQYF TGTGCCAGCAGTTACGTGGGTTCAGATACGCAGTATTTT
TRBJ2-3 TRBV10-3 few TRBD2 CAISGREAGPDTQYF TGTGCCATCAGTGGTCGGGAAGCGGGACCAGATACGCAGTATTTT
TRBJ2-5 TRBV24-1 . TRBD1 CATSDPKEARGPQETQYF TGTGCCACCAGTGACCCCAAGGAGGCCAGGGGGCCGCAAGAGACCCAGTACTTC
TRBJ2-5 TRBV20-1 . TRBD2 CSETSRSPYQETQYF TGCAGTGAGACTAGCAGGAGTCCGTACCAAGAGACCCAGTACTTC
TRBJ2-4 TRBV24-1 . . CATSDSSSGTKNIQYF TGTGCCACCAGTGATTCCTCATCCGGGACCAAAAACATTCAGTACTTC
TRBJ1-2 TRBV29-1 . . CSVVEGRVVYGYTF TGCAGCGTTGTGGAGGGCAGGGTGGTCTATGGCTACACCTTC
TRBJ1-4 TRBV12-3/TRBV12-4 . . CASSLTAFNEKLFF TGTGCCAGCAGTTTAACAGCTTTTAATGAAAAACTGTTTTTT
TRBJ2-1 TRBV29-1 . TRBD2 CSVVVLAGMGNEQFF TGCAGCGTTGTAGTACTAGCGGGAATGGGCAATGAGCAGTTCTTC
TRBJ2-4 TRBV5-1 . . CASSSENIQYF TGCGCCAGCAGCTCTGAAAACATTCAGTACTTC
TRBJ1-1 TRBV6-5 . TRBD1 CASTRDSAVNTEAFF TGTGCCAGCACGCGGGACAGCGCGGTAAACACTGAAGCTTTCTTT
TRBJ2-7 TRBV13 . . CASSPRARAYEQYF TGTGCCAGCAGCCCCCGGGCCCGGGCCTACGAGCAGTACTTC
TRBJ2-6 TRBV29-1 . . CSVGGGGTGANVLTF TGCAGCGTTGGAGGGGGGGGGACCGGGGCCAACGTCCTGACTTTC
TRBJ2-7 TRBV6-2/TRBV6-3 many . CASRPQGISEQYF TGTGCCAGCAGGCCACAGGGAATCAGCGAGCAGTACTTC
TRBJ2-3 TRBV12-3/TRBV12-4 . . CASSLTGPSTDTQYF TGTGCCAGCAGTTTAACAGGGCCCAGCACAGATACGCAGTATTTT
TRBJ2-5 TRBV10-3 few TRBD2 CAISEPRLAGGQETQYF TGTGCCATCAGTGAGCCTCGACTAGCGGGGGGACAGGAGACCCAGTACTTC
TRBJ1-2 TRBV3-1 few . CASRPDSGYTF TGTGCCAGCAGACCGGACAGTGGCTACACCTTC
TRBJ1-2 TRBV6-5 . . CASSYGGRIGPDYGYTF TGTGCCAGCAGTTACGGGGGTCGGATAGGGCCAGACTATGGCTACACCTTC
TRBJ2-7 TRBV6-2/TRBV6-3 once . CASSRSSEQYF TGTGCCAGCAGTCGGAGCTCCGAGCAGTACTTC
TRBJ1-2 TRBV27 . TRBD1 CASSPQGADYGYTF TGTGCCAGCAGTCCCCAGGGGGCCGACTATGGCTACACCTTC
TRBJ2-7 TRBV21-1 few . CASSKARWGQHYEQYF TGTGCCAGCAGCAAAGCGCGCTGGGGACAACACTACGAGCAGTACTTC
TRBJ2-1 TRBV28 few . CASSWGWGEQFF TGTGCCAGCAGTTGGGGGTGGGGTGAGCAGTTCTTC
TRBJ1-1 TRBV7-2 . TRBD1 CASSMTGWTEAFF TGTGCCAGCAGCATGACAGGGTGGACTGAAGCTTTCTTT
TRBJ2-7 TRBV6-2/TRBV6-3 . . CASRGDASYEQYF TGTGCCAGCAGGGGGGACGCCTCCTACGAGCAGTACTTC
TRBJ1-2 TRBV27 few . CASSLGGTFGYTF TGTGCCAGCAGTTTAGGCGGTACCTTTGGCTACACCTTC
TRBJ1-1 TRBV5-1 few TRBD1 CASSLVRGPNGEAFF TGCGCCAGCAGCTTGGTTAGGGGGCCCAACGGTGAAGCTTTCTTT
TRBJ1-5 TRBV6-6 few . CASRPGGQPQHF TGTGCCAGCAGGCCGGGAGGGCAGCCCCAGCATTTT
TRBJ2-3 TRBV7-8 few . CASSLVGALSTDTQYF TGTGCCAGCAGCTTAGTCGGGGCGTTGAGCACAGATACGCAGTATTTT
TRBJ2-5 TRBV5-5 few . CASRKEGARETQYF TGTGCCAGCAGAAAGGAGGGGGCCCGGGAGACCCAGTACTTC
TRBJ2-4 TRBV27 . TRBD1 CASSLATGEIQYF TGTGCCAGCAGTTTAGCGACAGGGGAAATTCAGTACTTC
TRBJ2-3 TRBV6-2/TRBV6-3 once . CASSWRASSTDTQYF TGTGCCAGCAGTTGGAGGGCCTCTAGCACAGATACGCAGTATTTT
TRBJ1-4 TRBV5-1 . TRBD1 CASSLGGQTNEKLFF TGCGCCAGCAGCTTGGGGGGACAGACTAATGAAAAACTGTTTTTT
TRBJ1-6 TRBV4-3 few . CASSQNSIAGNNSPLHF TGCGCCAGCAGCCAAAATAGCATCGCAGGGAATAATTCACCCCTCCACTTT
TRBJ2-7 TRBV6-1 few TRBD1 CASRGQGALNEQYF TGTGCCAGCAGGGGACAGGGGGCACTCAACGAGCAGTACTTC
TRBJ2-7 TRBV27 . . CASSSPSFEQYF TGTGCCAGCAGTTCCCCATCATTCGAGCAGTACTTC
TRBJ2-4 TRBV20-1 few . CSARSWGAKNIQYF TGCAGTGCTAGATCCTGGGGAGCCAAAAACATTCAGTACTTC
TRBJ1-5 TRBV5-5 . . CASSLGGRINQPQHF TGTGCCAGCAGTTTGGGCGGCAGGATCAATCAGCCCCAGCATTTT
TRBJ2-4 TRBV9 . . CASSVQPSGAKNIQYF TGTGCCAGCAGCGTACAACCCTCTGGGGCCAAAAACATTCAGTACTTC
TRBJ1-2 TRBV10-3 few TRBD1 CAISGQGGNYGYTF TGTGCCATCAGTGGACAGGGTGGTAACTATGGCTACACCTTC
TRBJ2-6 TRBV5-1 . . CASSLRVQNGANVLTF TGCGCCAGCAGCTTGAGGGTCCAGAACGGCGCCAACGTCCTGACTTTC
TRBJ2-5 TRBV29-1 few TRBD1 CVSGTGGSETQYF TGCGTTTCCGGGACAGGGGGTTCGGAGACCCAGTACTTC
TRBJ1-6 TRBV12-3/TRBV12-4 . TRBD1 CASSPETGAVPNSPLHF TGTGCCAGCAGTCCCGAGACAGGGGCCGTCCCCAATTCACCCCTCCACTTT
TRBJ2-4 TRBV15 . . CATSARRGELAKNIQYF TGTGCCACCAGCGCCCGCAGGGGGGAACTAGCCAAAAACATTCAGTACTTC
TRBJ1-2 TRBV29-1 . TRBD1 CSVVITGGYGYTF TGCAGCGTTGTTATTACAGGGGGATATGGCTACACCTTC